What follows is one TCR beta chain and its context. The age range of participants was about 18 to 95 years, with residence in approximately 25 US areas. This sample is part of a study of blood T cell repertoires in COVID-19. Study-level information: Acute-phase and convalescent COVID-19 samples originated in the United States, Italy and Spain.

TCRdb keeps only in-frame clones here, not all; method: immunoSEQ multiplex PCR. In the table there are approximately 210,000 clones, more than 75% of which are singletons. The CDR3 is 16 amino acids. V lost 7 bases to trimming and J lost 3 bases, with 20 bases between them. CDR1 LNHDA and CDR2 SQIVND come from the germline V gene (reference sequence). The gene calls are TRBV19 and TRBJ2-3, with TRBD1 as a possible D gene (6 bases). The source is a woman between 50 and 59 years old with acute COVID-19. Sequencing used PBMCs or T cells enriched from blood (not recorded which). The CDR3 DNA follows: TGTGCCAGTACGTCCACCATAGCGAGGGGGACAGATACGCAGTATTTT. Translating gives CASTSTIARGTDTQYF.